The 10 T cell receptor beta chains listed next were all sequenced from one sample in a study of regulatory T cells in long-lasting Graves disease. For TCR beta, libraries came from iRepertoire HTBI primers and Arm-PCR of CDR3 regions. TCRdb called the multiplex PCR reads again in MiXCR, with one record for every CDR3 protein. The sample has around 450,000 distinct CDR3 sequences; around a fifth are singletons. Documented time point: persistent/refractory GD, antithyroid drugs over 5 years with positive TRAb. Making the TCR library involved RNA that had been extracted from PBMCs. The source was peripheral blood mononuclear cells (PBMCs), collected when the disease was refractory, from a patient treated with antithyroid drugs. The origin of the receptors is a female donor with Graves disease.

A few counts support this clonotype. The V call is TRBV12-3 or TRBV12-4, the J call TRBJ2-1, with no clear D. This CDR3 is built from 15 residues. V dropped 3 bases and J dropped 5 bases, with 14 bases sitting between them. In DNA form, the CDR3 reads TGTGCCAGCAGTTTTCAGGTAGTTCGGGACAATGAGCAGTTCTTC. It yields the protein CASSFQVVRDNEQFF.

CDR3 in DNA: TGTGCCAGCAATCACAGCGGGCGGCGGCGCAGAGAGTACGAGCAGTACTTC. Protein sequence: CASNHSGRRRREYEQYF. The rearrangement links TRBV6-2 or TRBV6-3 to TRBJ2-7; a weak D match, TRBD2 (6 bases). Germline V gene lookup returns CDR1 MNHEY and CDR2 SVGEGT. V lost 7 bases, J lost 4 bases, and 26 bases lay in between. This CDR3 comprises 17 residues.

The CDR3 DNA reads TGCGCCAGCAGCCAAGAAATACCAGGGACTAATGAAAAACTGTTTTTT. Translating gives CASSQEIPGTNEKLFF. This chain links TRBV4-3 with TRBJ1-4; weak D call: TRBD1 (5 bases). The V gene lost 0 bases and the J gene lost 2 bases, with 10 bases spanning the gap. Germline lookup yields CDR1 LGHNA and CDR2 YSLEER. This CDR3 is 16 amino acids long.

This clonotype came up many times. The gene calls are TRBV2 and TRBJ1-2, with TRBD1 matching over 9 bases. This CDR3 comprises 16 residues. The trim removed 1 base at V and 6 bases at J, leaving 9 bases unmatched. Germline-derived CDR1 and CDR2 are SNHLY and FYNNEI. As DNA, the CDR3 is TGTGCCAGCAGTGAAGGTCGTTGGGGACAGGGAGATGGCTACACCTTC. This encodes CASSEGRWGQGDGYTF.

This clonotype has only one observation. The chain joins TRBV29-1 to TRBJ1-3; D ambiguous. The V end was cut by 1 base, the J end by 5 bases, with 12 bases between. CDR1 SQVTM and CDR2 ANQGSEA come from the germline V gene. This CDR3 comprises 14 residues. The CDR3 spells CSVEGVGGRNTIYF. The CDR3 nucleotides are TGCAGCGTTGAAGGTGTCGGTGGCCGAAACACCATATATTTT.

This clonotype appeared many times. V usage is TRBV28 and J usage is TRBJ1-4; D perhaps matches TRBD1 (5 bases). Trimming pared 7 bases from V and 7 bases from J, leaving 13 bases between. The V gene's germline CDR1 is MDHEN and CDR2 SYDVKM. This CDR3 is 13 amino acids long. CDR3 amino acids: CASTSGFSEKLFF. The CDR3 coding sequence is TGTGCCAGCACCTCAGGGTTTAGTGAAAAACTGTTTTTT.

This clonotype was counted at least ten times. The chain employs TRBV7-2 and TRBJ2-4; D remains ambiguous. Germline CDR1 is SGHTA and CDR2 is FQGNSA. The V end was cut by 1 base, the J end by 9 bases, with 7 bases between. The CDR3 contains 12 residues. The CDR3, as DNA: TGTGCCAGCAGCTTAGGTGACGTCATTCAGTACTTC. It codes for CASSLGDVIQYF.

With respect to this clonotype: Its ends do not fully match the called genes, so a read error is possible. The V gene is TRBV11-2, the J gene TRBJ2-2; tentatively, D is TRBD2 (6 bases). The CDR3 is 18 amino acids. Germline assignment: CDR1 SGHAT and CDR2 FQNNGV. The CDR3 reads CASSSRFPTPANTGGLFF. The CDR3 DNA reads TGTGCCAGCAGCTCCCGCTTCCCCACGCCCGCGAACACCGGGGGGCTGTTTTTT.

This clonotype showed up just a few times. With a much larger clone just one base away, this may be a read error. The chain is built from TRBV28 and TRBJ1-2; no reliable D call. The germline CDR1 and CDR2 sequences are MDHEN and SYDVKM. The CDR3 runs to 11 residues. Written as DNA, the CDR3 is TGTGCCAGCAGTTCAGGCTATGGCTGCACCTTC. Translation: CASSSGYGCTF.

V and J are TRBV30 and TRBJ2-4, with D possibly TRBD2 on 6 matching bases. Deletions cut 3 bases from V and 6 bases from J, with 12 bases between. This CDR3 contains 13 residues. Germline CDR1 is GTSNPN and CDR2 is SVGIG (reference sequence). CDR3 DNA: TGTGCCTGGAGATCCCGGGGGTCAAACATTCAGTACTTC. Translation: CAWRSRGSNIQYF.